Each of the 21 T cell receptor beta chains below was sequenced from the same sample in a study of T cells in Graves' hyperthyroidism and ophthalmopathy. From RNA transcripts, TCR beta CDR3 regions were amplified. HTBI primers drove first-round RT-PCR of the TCR CDR3. From the multiplex PCR reads, TCRdb called clonotypes with MiXCR, one entry per CDR3 protein. The sample shows around 540,000 distinct CDR3 sequences, around 45% of them seen only once. The sequenced sample consisted of peripheral blood or thyroid tissue (not recorded which). These TCRs come from a woman aged 18-29 years with Graves' hyperthyroidism.

In its sample, this clonotype was seen a few times. The chain combines TRBV7-2 with TRBJ1-3, with D hard to call. Germline V gives CDR1 SGHTA, CDR2 FQGNSA. CDR3 length: 13 residues. The germline V and J ends were trimmed by 5 bases and 3 bases, with 8 bases remaining between them. This chain's CDR3 is CASSQELGNTIYF. The CDR3 nucleotides are TGTGCCAGCAGCCAAGAGCTTGGAAACACCATATATTTT.

This rearrangement joins TRBV12-3 or TRBV12-4 to TRBJ2-7; 7 positions agree with TRBD2. The CDR3 spans 14 residues. CDR3 amino acids: CASGFSAASYEQYF. DNA of the CDR3: TGTGCTAGCGGGTTTAGCGCTGCCTCCTACGAGCAGTACTTC.

V and J are TRBV20-1 and TRBJ1-5, with D unresolved. V was cut by 6 bases and J by 4 bases, with 10 bases left in between. Germline V gene data show CDR1 as DFQATT and CDR2 as SNEGSKA (reference sequence). This CDR3 spans 12 amino acids. Here the CDR3 reads CSAGLSNQPQHF. The CDR3 nucleotides are TGCAGTGCAGGACTGAGTAATCAGCCCCAGCATTTT.

With respect to this clonotype: Since a much larger clone is just one base distant, this may be a read error. This chain joins TRBV29-1 and TRBJ1-4; D is unclear. The CDR3 is made up of 13 amino acids. Germline CDR1 and CDR2: SQVTM and ANQGSEA. Trimming cost V 5 bases and J 0 bases, with 7 bases left between them. The CDR3 loop is CSVFRSTNEKLFF. The CDR3 DNA reads TGCAGCGTTTTCAGGTCAACTAATGAAAAACTGTTTTTT.

The V gene is TRBV29-1, the J gene TRBJ1-1, with D maybe TRBD1 (6 bases). Germline lookup yields CDR1 SQVTM and CDR2 ANQGSEA. Trimming took off 7 bases at V and 5 bases at J, with 14 bases between the two ends. The CDR3 sequence is 12 residues long. CDR3 nucleotide sequence: TGCAGCGCGAGGGGGGAGGAGACTGAAGCTTTCTTT. Translation gives CSARGEETEAFF.

Points on this clonotype: This may stem from a read error, because a much larger clone lies one nucleotide away. This sequence joins TRBV19 and TRBJ2-7; TRBD1 matches 7 bases. Per the germline V gene, CDR1 is LNHDA and CDR2 is SQIVND (reference sequence). The CDR3 consists of 14 residues. V was pared by 3 bases and J by 3 bases, with 5 bases of the junction left unmatched. CDR3 in DNA: TGTGCCAGTAGTATTGGACAGGTAAACTACGAGCAGTACTTC. Residues: CASSIGQVNYEQYF.

In its sample, this clonotype was seen a few times. The chain is built from TRBV2 and TRBJ1-2; 9 bases are shared with TRBD1. Looked up from germline, CDR1 is SNHLY and CDR2 is FYNNEI. CDR3 length: 14 amino acids. The V segment lost 5 bases and the J segment 6 bases; nucleotides outside the gene matches: 7. The CDR3 region is CASSNGQGHHGYTF. For the CDR3, the DNA is TGTGCCAGCAGTAACGGACAGGGGCATCATGGCTACACCTTC. Full variable domain (rest looked up from reference TRBV2 and TRBJ1-2): EPEVTQTPSHQVTQMGQEVILRCVPISNHLYFYWYRQILGQKVEFLVSFYNNEISEKSEIFDDQFSVERPDGSNFTLKIRSTKLEDSAMYFCASSNGQGHHGYTFGSGTRLTVV.

This rearrangement joins TRBV29-1 to TRBJ1-2, with D perhaps matching TRBD1 (5 bases). This CDR3 has 13 residues. The V end lost 3 bases, the J end lost 6 bases, and 14 bases lay between the germline ends. Germline CDR1 is SQVTM and CDR2 is ANQGSEA. The CDR3 reads CSVDMGQGDGYTF. The CDR3 coding sequence is TGCAGCGTTGACATGGGGCAGGGTGATGGCTACACCTTC.

This clonotype came up once. The J gene is TRBJ1-4, the V gene TRBV25-1; 7 bases match TRBD1. V dropped 2 bases and J dropped 8; count of bases not matched to a gene: 14. CDR3 length equals 17 residues. From germline, CDR1 is MGHDK and CDR2 SYGVNS. The DNA of the CDR3 is TGTGCCAGCAGTGAAAGCGGCGGGACAGCCTATAGGGAAAAACTGTTTTTT. Translation: CASSESGGTAYREKLFF. The full variable domain, completed using reference TRBV25-1 and TRBJ1-4, is EADIYQTPRYLVIGTGKKITLECSQTMGHDKMYWYQQDPGMELHLIHYSYGVNSTEKGDLSSESTVSRIRTEHFPLTLESARPSHTSQYLCASSESGGTAYREKLFFGSGTQLSVL.

The gene calls are TRBV19 and TRBJ2-7; D gene unclear. The V and J ends lost 9 bases and 7 bases respectively, with 19 bases between them. This CDR3 is built from 13 residues. Germline loops: CDR1 LNHDA, CDR2 SQIVND (reference sequence). The CDR3 DNA follows: TGTGCCAGCACCCCTCACCTGGTGGGAGAGCAGTACTTC. Residues: CASTPHLVGEQYF.

About this clonotype: An end of the junction differs from the germline gene, which may be a read error. The V and J genes are TRBV7-9 and TRBJ2-2; tentative D call: TRBD2 (5 bases). The CDR3 runs to 12 residues. The germline V gene encodes CDR1 SEHNR and CDR2 FQNEAQ (reference sequence). The CDR3 spells CASSSQPGELYF. CDR3 DNA sequence: TGTGCCAGCAGCTCTCAACCCGGGGAGCTGTACTTC.

In its sample, this clonotype was seen a few times. This rearrangement joins TRBV2 to TRBJ1-4, with 12 bases matching TRBD1. The length of the CDR3 is 15 residues. Trimming cost V 6 bases and J 9 bases; bases outside gene matches: 8. CDR1 and CDR2 from the germline V gene are SNHLY and FYNNEI. CDR3 sequence: CASRLTGQGAQKLFF. In nucleotides, the CDR3 is TGTGCCAGCAGACTTACGGGACAGGGGGCACAAAAACTGTTTTTT.

This clonotype was counted at least ten times. The chain recombines TRBV29-1 with TRBJ2-7; D unresolved. This CDR3 comprises 11 residues. In germline, CDR1 is SQVTM, CDR2 ANQGSEA. The V end was cut by 6 bases, the J end by 2 bases, with 8 bases between. The CDR3 protein is CSVVEAYEQYF. The DNA for the CDR3 is TGCAGCGTGGTAGAGGCCTACGAGCAGTACTTC.

V usage is TRBV20-1 and J usage is TRBJ2-2; the D call may be TRBD1 or TRBD2 (5 bases each). Germline CDR1 DFQATT, CDR2 SNEGSKA (reference sequence). The germline V and J ends were trimmed by 3 bases and 16 bases, with 12 bases remaining between them. CDR3 size: 10 residues. The CDR3 here is CSARRGVPFF. The DNA of the CDR3 is TGCAGTGCTAGGAGAGGGGTGCCGTTTTTT.

For this clonotype: This may be a read error: a much more frequent sequence differs by one nucleotide. Written as DNA, the CDR3 is TGCAGCGGCAGGGAGTCCTACGAGCAGTACTTC. Protein: CSGRESYEQYF. V gene TRBV29-1 combines with J gene TRBJ2-7, with D perhaps matching TRBD1 or TRBD2 (5 bases each). The V end lost 7 bases, the J end lost 1 base, and 8 bases lay between the germline ends. The length of the CDR3 is 11 residues. Per the germline V gene, CDR1 is SQVTM and CDR2 is ANQGSEA.

At least ten counts were recorded for this clonotype. J is TRBJ1-1 and V is TRBV2; D is uncertain. CDR1 is SNHLY and CDR2 is FYNNEI in the germline V gene. Between the trimmed V and J ends, which lost 8 bases and 6 bases, there was a span of 16 bases. The length of the CDR3 is 13 residues. This CDR3 reads CASPVRMRSEAFF. CDR3 nucleotides: TGTGCCAGCCCCGTCAGGATGAGGTCTGAAGCTTTCTTT.

This clonotype was counted at least ten times. The V and J genes are TRBV10-3 and TRBJ1-1, with a possible D match to TRBD1 (6 bases). V dropped 6 bases and J dropped 5 bases, with 13 bases sitting between them. CDR1 ENHRY and CDR2 SYGVKD come from the germline V gene. The CDR3 contains 13 residues. The CDR3 sequence: CAIREGGKTEAFF. As DNA, the CDR3 is TGTGCCATCAGGGAAGGGGGAAAGACTGAAGCTTTCTTT.

The chain has TRBV20-1 and TRBJ1-2; D might be TRBD1 (6 bases). The germline gives CDR1 DFQATT, CDR2 SNEGSKA (reference sequence). V was clipped by 0 bases and J by 0 bases, with 17 bases between them. The CDR3 is 17 amino acids. As DNA, the CDR3 is TGCAGTGCTAGAGATCGGGGGCCCCTCAACACTAACTATGGCTACACCTTC. As protein: CSARDRGPLNTNYGYTF.

The table lists this clonotype with a few counts. The rearrangement joins TRBV6-6 to TRBJ2-7; D is uncertain. In germline, CDR1 is MNHNY, CDR2 SVGAGI (reference sequence). The CDR3 length is 16 residues. V gave up 3 bases and J gave up 1 base, with 16 bases separating them. This CDR3 reads CASSYLAEPESYEQYF. The CDR3 DNA sequence: TGTGCCAGCAGTTATCTTGCGGAACCCGAATCCTACGAGCAGTACTTC.

The genes are TRBV6-2 or TRBV6-3 and TRBJ2-7; D is perhaps TRBD2 (6 bases). The V and J ends lost 0 bases and 3 bases respectively, with 12 bases between them. Germline V CDR1 and CDR2: MNHEY, SVGEGT. There are 15 residues in the CDR3. CDR3 sequence: CASSYSGLHNYEQYF. CDR3 nucleotide sequence: TGTGCCAGCAGTTACTCGGGACTCCACAACTACGAGCAGTACTTC.

This clonotype was counted only a few times. The chain has TRBV7-8 and TRBJ2-5; the D gene is possibly TRBD2 (5 bases). The CDR3 runs 14 residues. The germline V gene encodes CDR1 SGHVS and CDR2 FQNEAQ. Deletions cut 1 base from V and 1 base from J, with 7 bases between. DNA of the CDR3: TGTGCCAGCAGCTTAGAACTAGTCCAAGAGACCCAGTACTTC. Translating gives CASSLELVQETQYF. The whole variable domain, filled in from reference TRBV7-8 and TRBJ2-5, reads GAGVSQSPRYKVAKRGQDVALRCDPISGHVSLFWYQQALGQGPEFLTYFQNEAQLDKSGLPSDRFFAERPEGSVSTLKIQRTQQEDSAVYLCASSLELVQETQYFGPGTRLLVL.